The next 30 T cell receptor beta chains were all read from a single sample in a study of OX40 agonist ivuxolimab in advanced cancers. The protocol was immunoSEQ multiplex PCR, while the TCRdb copy is restricted to in-frame clones and leaves out a portion. The sample includes roughly 40,000 clones, around 90% of them seen just once. The sample was CD4+ or CD8+ T cells sorted from blood, taken in a trial of the OX40 agonist ivuxolimab. These receptors all come from an adult with an advanced solid tumor such as melanoma, head and neck, liver or kidney cancer.

The chain uses TRBV14 and TRBJ2-1; 13 nucleotides agree with TRBD2. The CDR3 spans 15 residues. V was pared by 4 bases and J by 7 bases, with 4 bases of the junction left unmatched. Germline V gives CDR1 SGHDN, CDR2 FVKESK. CDR3 region: CASSLLAGGQNEQFF. The DNA of the CDR3 is TGTGCCAGCAGCCTACTAGCGGGGGGGCAAAATGAGCAGTTCTTC. Full variable domain (rest looked up from reference TRBV14 and TRBJ2-1): EAGVTQFPSHSVIEKGQTVTLRCDPISGHDNLYWYRRVMGKEIKFLLHFVKESKQDESGMPNNRFLAERTGGTYSTLKVQPAELEDSGVYFCASSLLAGGQNEQFFGPGTRLTVL.

The chain recombines TRBV19 with TRBJ1-1, with 10 bases matching TRBD1. The CDR3 consists of 15 residues. Germline V gene data show CDR1 as LNHDA and CDR2 as SQIVND (reference sequence). V shed 5 bases and J 1 base; nucleotides not matched to a gene: 4. For the CDR3, the DNA is TGTGCCAGTAGTGTCCGGGACAGGGGGAACACTGAAGCTTTCTTT. This codes for CASSVRDRGNTEAFF.

The chain links TRBV28 to TRBJ2-7; D unclear. Germline V gene lookup returns CDR1 MDHEN and CDR2 SYDVKM. V lost 2 bases and J 5 bases, leaving 1 base between the germline ends. This CDR3 comprises 10 residues. CDR3 in amino acids: CASSLNEQYF. The CDR3, as DNA: TGTGCCAGCAGTTTAAACGAGCAGTACTTC.

V usage is TRBV4-3 and J usage is TRBJ1-6, with unresolved D. V was shortened by 0 bases and J by 0 bases, with 9 bases between the two germline ends. The length of the CDR3 is 17 residues. Germline CDR1 LGHNA, CDR2 YSLEER. The CDR3 sequence is CASSQDMGSSYNSPLHF. In DNA, the CDR3 is TGCGCCAGCAGCCAAGATATGGGAAGCTCCTATAATTCACCCCTCCACTTT.

This chain connects TRBV6-5 to TRBJ2-7, with D tentatively TRBD1 or TRBD2 (5 bases each). Germline loops: CDR1 MNHEY, CDR2 SVGAGI. With 2 bases removed from V and 6 bases from J, the gap between germline ends came to 5 bases. CDR3 size: 11 residues. CDR3 in amino acids: CASSYGGEQYF. The CDR3 DNA reads as TGTGCCAGCAGTTACGGGGGCGAGCAGTACTTC.

The CDR3 protein is CASSLRYSGYGYTF. The DNA for the CDR3 is TGTGCCAGCAGCTTGAGATATTCTGGCTATGGCTACACCTTC. This chain uses TRBV5-6 with TRBJ1-2; D remains unclear. The CDR3 length is 14 residues. V lost 1 base, J lost 4 bases, and 11 bases lay in between. Looked up from germline, CDR1 is SGHDT and CDR2 is YYEEEE.

CDR3 DNA sequence: TGTGCCAGCAGGGGACTCGGACAAGAGACCCAGTACTTC. This sequence encodes CASRGLGQETQYF. This chain connects TRBV2 to TRBJ2-5; possible D gene TRBD2, 6 bases. V was trimmed by 6 bases and J by 2 bases, leaving 10 bases between them. Germline V gene lookup returns CDR1 SNHLY and CDR2 FYNNEI. The CDR3 runs 13 residues.

Note on this clone: In this CDR3 the conserved last residue, phenylalanine or tryptophan, is missing, so a read error is likely. The gene calls are TRBV7-6 and TRBJ1-5; TRBD1 agrees at 8 bases. The trim removed 1 base at V and 8 bases at J, leaving 10 bases unmatched. Germline values: CDR1 SGHVS, CDR2 FNYEAQ. CDR3 length: 16 residues. CDR3 sequence: CASSLGRTGLIKPQHL. CDR3 coding DNA: TGTGCCAGCAGCTTAGGAAGGACAGGGTTAATCAAGCCCCAGCATCTT.

This clone was observed a single time. The CDR3 sequence is CASSQFGGSSETQYF. CDR3 nucleotides: TGTGCCAGCAGCCAATTTGGGGGGTCTTCGGAGACCCAGTACTTC. This chain joins TRBV14 and TRBJ2-5, with D possibly TRBD2 on 6 matching bases. CDR3 length equals 15 residues. Germline CDR1 SGHDN, CDR2 FVKESK. V lost 2 bases and J lost 5, with 15 bases in between. The variable domain in full, with the rest retrieved from reference TRBV14 and TRBJ2-5, is EAGVTQFPSHSVIEKGQTVTLRCDPISGHDNLYWYRRVMGKEIKFLLHFVKESKQDESGMPNNRFLAERTGGTYSTLKVQPAELEDSGVYFCASSQFGGSSETQYFGPGTRLLVL.

This chain links TRBV19 with TRBJ1-5; maybe TRBD1 (5 bases). Germline CDR1 LNHDA, CDR2 SQIVND (reference sequence). This CDR3 region has 14 residues. V lost 7 bases and J 7 bases, leaving 17 bases between the germline ends. The CDR3 coding sequence is TGTGCCAGTAACCCTTGGGGCCCAGGACAGCCCCAGCATTTT. It codes for CASNPWGPGQPQHF.

This chain uses TRBV9 with TRBJ2-3, with a weak D call TRBD1 (5 bases). This CDR3 spans 15 amino acids. CDR1 and CDR2 from the germline V gene are SGDLS and YYNGEE. The ends were cut back, 4 bases at V and 2 bases at J, with 14 bases in the middle. The CDR3 DNA is TGTGCCAGCAGCTCCCCGCACAGGACCACAGATACGCAGTATTTT. Protein product: CASSSPHRTTDTQYF.

This chain connects TRBV7-9 to TRBJ1-2; TRBD1 matches at 7 bases. The CDR3 contains 12 residues. V gave up 5 bases and J gave up 4 bases; unmatched junction bases: 1. CDR1 and CDR2 from the germline V gene are SEHNR and FQNEAQ (reference sequence). CDR3 coding DNA: TGTGCCAGCAGCGGGGACAGCTATGGCTACACCTTC. It is translated as CASSGDSYGYTF.

The CDR3 here is CASSPARFRDRVTYEQYV. The CDR3, as DNA: TGTGCCAGCAGTCCTGCGCGGTTCCGGGACAGGGTAACCTACGAGCAGTACGTC. This chain joins TRBV27 and TRBJ2-7, with TRBD1 matching 9 bases. The junction had 16 bases not matched to a gene; V was cut back by 5 bases and J by 2 bases. The germline gives CDR1 MNHEY, CDR2 SMNVEV (reference sequence). The CDR3 has 18 amino acids.

J is TRBJ2-7 and V is TRBV7-9, with a possible D match to TRBD1 (5 bases). Germline V gene sequence: CDR1 SEHNR, CDR2 FQNEAQ (reference sequence). V gave up 0 bases and J gave up 6 bases, with 15 bases separating them. This CDR3 comprises 15 residues. The CDR3 loop is CASSLAALQGSEQYF. In DNA form, the CDR3 reads TGTGCCAGCAGCTTAGCGGCTTTGCAGGGCAGCGAGCAGTACTTC. Drawing the rest from reference TRBV7-9 and TRBJ2-7, the complete variable domain is DTGVSQNPRHKITKRGQNVTFRCDPISEHNRLYWYRQTLGQGPEFLTYFQNEAQLEKSRLLSDRFSAERPKGSFSTLEIQRTEQGDSAMYLCASSLAALQGSEQYFGPGTRLTVT.

This clone was counted a single time. The chain joins TRBV11-2 to TRBJ2-2, with D perhaps TRBD1 or TRBD2 (5 bases each). Trimming took off 6 bases at V and 1 base at J, with 12 bases between the two ends. This CDR3 comprises 15 residues. Germline lookup yields CDR1 SGHAT and CDR2 FQNNGV. Written as DNA, the CDR3 is TGTGCCAGCAGTTCAAGAGGGGAGAACACCGGGGAGCTGTTTTTT. Translation: CASSSRGENTGELFF.

The J gene is TRBJ2-5, the V gene TRBV29-1, with D perhaps assigned TRBD1 or TRBD2 (5 bases each). CDR3 length: 13 residues. V lost 5 bases and J 1 base, leaving 11 bases between the germline ends. The germline CDR1 and CDR2 sequences are SQVTM and ANQGSEA. The chain's CDR3 is CSVPGPTQETQYF. The CDR3 bases are TGCAGCGTTCCGGGACCGACCCAAGAGACCCAGTACTTC.

This sequence joins TRBV5-4 and TRBJ1-5, with TRBD1 matching 7 bases. Unmatched junction bases numbered 1, after V lost 0 bases and J lost 4 bases. Germline V CDR1 and CDR2: SGHNT, YYREEE (reference sequence). This CDR3 has 14 amino acids. The CDR3 sequence: CASSLGTGNQPQHF. CDR3 bases: TGTGCCAGCAGCTTGGGGACAGGTAATCAGCCCCAGCATTTT.

The chain recombines TRBV11-1 with TRBJ1-2, with 8 positions matching TRBD1. The CDR3 consists of 14 residues. Germline V gene lookup returns CDR1 SGHAT and CDR2 FQDESV (reference sequence). V lost 5 bases to trimming and J lost 4 bases; unmatched junction nucleotides: 6. CDR3 bases: TGTGCCAGCAGCGAGACAGGGGTTGTCTATGGCTACACCTTC. Amino acids: CASSETGVVYGYTF.

The genes are TRBV30 and TRBJ2-7, with D perhaps matching TRBD2 (6 bases). V lost 1 base and J lost 6, with 19 bases in between. Germline V lookup: CDR1 GTSNPN, CDR2 SVGIG (reference sequence). The CDR3 is 15 residues long. CDR3 region: CAWSGAAEGVGEQYF. Here the CDR3 DNA reads TGTGCCTGGAGTGGGGCAGCGGAGGGTGTGGGCGAGCAGTACTTC.

The rearrangement joins TRBV2 to TRBJ1-3; 8 bases agree with TRBD1. The CDR3 runs to 16 residues. Trimming at V came to 4 bases and at J to 2 bases, leaving 7 bases not matched to a gene. Germline V CDR1 and CDR2: SNHLY, FYNNEI. CDR3 residues: CASSARTGRAGNTIYF. For the CDR3, the DNA is TGTGCCAGCAGTGCTAGGACAGGGCGAGCTGGAAACACCATATATTTT.

The CDR3 region has the DNA TGTGCCAGCAGCCCCTACACGATGGCCGCAACTAATGAAAAACTGTTTTTT. It yields the protein CASSPYTMAATNEKLFF. The chain employs TRBV7-8 and TRBJ1-4, with D unresolved. Germline V gene data show CDR1 as SGHVS and CDR2 as FQNEAQ. The ends were cut back, 5 bases at V and 0 bases at J, with 16 bases in the middle. CDR3 length: 17 amino acids.

This clone was counted a single time. The chain links TRBV25-1 to TRBJ1-4, with a weak D call TRBD1 (5 bases). V was cut by 6 bases and J by 8 bases, with 19 bases left in between. The germline V gene has CDR1 MGHDK and CDR2 SYGVNS. The CDR3 sequence is 15 residues long. As DNA, the CDR3 is TGTGCCAGCAGCACCGGCGGCAGGGAAGGAGAAAAACTGTTTTTT. Protein product: CASSTGGREGEKLFF.

The gene calls are TRBV11-3 and TRBJ2-7; D unresolved. The CDR3 length is 14 residues. The germline CDR1 and CDR2 sequences are SGHNT and YENEEA. The ends were cut back, 5 bases at V and 3 bases at J, with 14 bases in the middle. The CDR3 DNA follows: TGTGCCAGCAGCGCCCTCCCAGTCAACTACGAGCAGTACTTC. It is translated as CASSALPVNYEQYF.

The chain carries TRBV19 and TRBJ1-5; the match to TRBD1 covers 10 bases. From germline, CDR1 is LNHDA and CDR2 SQIVND (reference sequence). This CDR3 comprises 15 residues. V trimming: 3 bases; J trimming: 7 bases; junction bases outside the gene matches: 6. CDR3 DNA: TGTGCCAGTAGTATCGGGACAGGGGATGGGCAGCCCCAGCATTTT. This encodes CASSIGTGDGQPQHF.

J is TRBJ2-7 and V is TRBV19; the D gene is possibly TRBD1 (5 bases). V was cut by 4 bases and J by 4 bases, with 17 bases left in between. CDR1 and CDR2 from the germline V gene are LNHDA and SQIVND (reference sequence). The CDR3 runs 15 residues. The CDR3: CASSTDSLYPYEQYV. DNA of the CDR3: TGTGCCAGTAGTACCGACAGCCTCTACCCTTACGAGCAGTACGTC.

The chain employs TRBV4-1 and TRBJ2-7, with 10 bases identical to TRBD2. The CDR3 length is 15 residues. Per germline, CDR1 MGHRA and CDR2 YSYEKL. After removal of 1 base from V and 3 bases from J, the junction contained 3 bases not matched to a gene. The CDR3 DNA is TGCGCCAGCAGCCAAGGGACTAGCGGATACTACGAGCAGTACTTC. Protein: CASSQGTSGYYEQYF.

This chain links TRBV5-1 with TRBJ2-2; 8 bases align to TRBD1. Trimming at V came to 5 bases and at J to 7 bases, leaving 13 bases not matched to a gene. Germline CDR1 reads SGHRS; CDR2 reads YFSETQ. The CDR3 length is 16 residues. CDR3 in DNA: TGCGCCAGCAGTACGACAGGGGTCTCCTTCGACGGGGAGCTGTTTTTT. Residues: CASSTTGVSFDGELFF.

V usage is TRBV19 and J usage is TRBJ2-7, with a tentative D call TRBD1 (6 bases). Between the trimmed V and J ends, which lost 10 bases and 4 bases, there was a span of 14 bases. The CDR3 runs to 12 residues. CDR1 is LNHDA, CDR2 SQIVND, per germline (reference sequence). The CDR3 protein is CATGDTGYEQYF. The CDR3, as DNA: TGTGCCACCGGGGACACCGGATACGAGCAGTACTTC. Drawing the rest from reference TRBV19 and TRBJ2-7, the complete variable domain is DGGITQSPKYLFRKEGQNVTLSCEQNLNHDAMYWYRQDPGQGLRLIYYSQIVNDFQKGDIAEGYSVSREKKESFPLTVTSAQKNPTAFYLCATGDTGYEQYFGPGTRLTVT.

V gene TRBV4-1 combines with J gene TRBJ1-1; 7 bases match TRBD1. V gave up 1 base and J gave up 8 bases; unmatched junction bases: 10. The CDR3 is 15 residues long. Germline V gene data show CDR1 as MGHRA and CDR2 as YSYEKL. The CDR3 region is CASSQVGDRAIEAFF. DNA for the CDR3: TGCGCCAGCAGCCAAGTAGGCGACAGGGCGATAGAAGCTTTCTTT.

The chain links TRBV5-1 to TRBJ2-2; D might be TRBD2 (5 bases). V was pared by 0 bases and J by 9 bases, with 6 bases between. The CDR3 is 12 amino acids. The germline V gene encodes CDR1 SGHRS and CDR2 YFSETQ. The DNA for the CDR3 is TGCGCCAGCAGCTTGGGGGAGAGGGAGCTGTTTTTT. Translation gives CASSLGERELFF.